The 18 T cell receptor beta chains below come from one sample, sequenced in a study of T-cell reconstitution after alpha-beta-depleted transplantation in children. TCRbeta library construction was performed incorporating unique molecular identifiers. TCRdb re-called the PCR reads with MiXCR, one entry per CDR3 protein. Here the sample spans about 540,000 distinct CDR3 sequences, 25% to 30% being singletons. The sample was PBMCs, taken before TCRalphabeta/CD19-depleted stem cell transplant. The receptors here all came from a boy under two years old with Wiskott-Aldrich syndrome, due to receive a stem cell transplant.

V usage is TRBV4-1 and J usage is TRBJ2-1; TRBD2 agrees at 15 bases. The germline gives CDR1 MGHRA, CDR2 YSYEKL. Trimming removed 2 bases from V and 7 bases from J; junction bases left unmatched: 9. This CDR3 has 18 amino acids. The CDR3 nucleotides are TGCGCCAGCAGCCAATACGCCGGGACTAGCGGGAGGCGTAATGAGCAGTTCTTC. Its protein is CASSQYAGTSGRRNEQFF.

This chain connects TRBV7-2 to TRBJ2-4; D unclear. The germline V gene has CDR1 SGHTA and CDR2 FQGNSA. The V and J ends lost 2 bases and 6 bases respectively, with 8 bases between them. CDR3 size: 13 residues. This CDR3 reads CASSLSTGNIQYF. CDR3 bases: TGTGCCAGCAGCTTAAGCACGGGAAACATTCAGTACTTC. The whole variable domain, remainder taken from reference TRBV7-2 and TRBJ2-4, is GAGVSQSPSNKVTEKGKDVELRCDPISGHTALYWYRQSLGQGLEFLIYFQGNSAPDKSGLPSDRFSAERTGGSVSTLTIQRTQQEDSAVYLCASSLSTGNIQYFGAGTRLSVL.

The chain joins TRBV5-1 to TRBJ2-3; TRBD2 aligns across 10 bases. V was pared by 2 bases and J by 1 base, with 4 bases of the junction left unmatched. Germline V gene lookup returns CDR1 SGHRS and CDR2 YFSETQ. The CDR3 spans 16 residues. The CDR3 DNA is TGCGCCAGCAGCTTTGTAGCGGGAGGTCGCACAGATACGCAGTATTTT. Translation gives CASSFVAGGRTDTQYF.

The chain has TRBV2 and TRBJ2-5; D might be TRBD1 (5 bases). V dropped 6 bases and J dropped 1 base, with 21 bases sitting between them. Germline V gives CDR1 SNHLY, CDR2 FYNNEI. This CDR3 region has 17 residues. The chain's CDR3 is CASSRVGARAAQETQYF. The CDR3 bases are TGTGCCAGCAGCCGAGTTGGGGCCCGCGCGGCCCAAGAGACCCAGTACTTC.

The chain recombines TRBV20-1 with TRBJ2-7; a weak D match, TRBD1 (6 bases). In germline, CDR1 is DFQATT, CDR2 SNEGSKA (reference sequence). Trimming removed 3 bases from V and 8 bases from J, with 14 bases in between. CDR3 length equals 12 residues. The CDR3 reads CSASLGAWQQYF. For the CDR3, the DNA is TGCAGTGCTAGCTTGGGGGCTTGGCAGCAGTACTTC.

The V call is TRBV3-1, the J call TRBJ2-1; TRBD2 might be the D (6 bases). CDR3 length: 19 residues. V lost 0 bases, J lost 4 bases, and 22 bases lay in between. Germline values: CDR1 LGHDT, CDR2 YNNKEL (reference sequence). CDR3 region: CASSQEYFTSLTEYNEQFF. The CDR3, as DNA: TGTGCCAGCAGCCAAGAGTATTTCACTAGCCTTACGGAGTACAATGAGCAGTTCTTC.

In its sample, this clonotype was seen a few times. This chain links TRBV2 with TRBJ2-1; TRBD2 aligns across 9 bases. V lost 6 bases to trimming and J lost 5 bases; unmatched junction nucleotides: 8. The V gene's germline CDR1 is SNHLY and CDR2 FYNNEI. The CDR3 spans 15 residues. The CDR3 is CASRFRTSANNEQFF. In nucleotides, the CDR3 is TGTGCCAGCAGATTTCGGACTAGCGCCAACAATGAGCAGTTCTTC.

The sample holds a few counts of this clonotype. The chain joins TRBV28 to TRBJ2-1; TRBD2 matches at 10 bases. The germline CDR1 and CDR2 sequences are MDHEN and SYDVKM. Trimming removed 6 bases from V and 2 bases from J; junction bases left unmatched: 7. This CDR3 spans 16 amino acids. The CDR3 here is CASSPSGSATYNEQFF. As DNA, the CDR3 is TGTGCCAGCAGCCCTAGCGGGAGTGCCACCTACAATGAGCAGTTCTTC.

This clonotype was picked up a small number of times. The rearrangement uses TRBV15 and TRBJ2-3; TRBD2 aligns across 10 bases. Germline V gene lookup returns CDR1 LNHNV and CDR2 YYDKDF (reference sequence). This CDR3 contains 16 residues. V trimming: 3 bases; J trimming: 2 bases; junction bases outside the gene matches: 5. CDR3 nucleotide sequence: TGTGCCACCAGCAGCCTACTAGCGGGAAACACAGATACGCAGTATTTT. Translated, it gives CATSSLLAGNTDTQYF. Supplemented by reference TRBV15 and TRBJ2-3, the full variable domain reads DAMVIQNPRYQVTQFGKPVTLSCSQTLNHNVMYWYQQKSSQAPKLLFHYYDKDFNNEADTPDNFQSRRPNTSFCFLDIRSPGLGDTAMYLCATSSLLAGNTDTQYFGPGTRLTVL.

This rearrangement joins TRBV20-1 to TRBJ2-7; D not resolved. Trimming removed 5 bases from V and 3 bases from J, with 8 bases in between. The length of the CDR3 is 11 residues. Germline-derived CDR1 and CDR2 are DFQATT and SNEGSKA (reference sequence). CDR3 loop: CSAADRYEQYF. The CDR3 region has the DNA TGCAGTGCTGCGGACCGCTACGAGCAGTACTTC.

The rearrangement uses TRBV20-1 and TRBJ2-5; TRBD2 agrees at 12 bases. This CDR3 region has 18 residues. CDR1 is DFQATT and CDR2 is SNEGSKA in the germline V gene (reference sequence). Unmatched junction bases numbered 15, after V lost 2 bases and J lost 5 bases. The CDR3 sequence: CSARTPSGRARPLETQYF. The CDR3 DNA follows: TGCAGTGCTAGAACTCCTAGCGGGAGGGCCCGCCCGTTGGAGACCCAGTACTTC.

This chain uses TRBV5-1 with TRBJ2-5; 7 nucleotides align to TRBD2. Unmatched junction bases numbered 4, after V lost 4 bases and J lost 1 base. Germline V lookup: CDR1 SGHRS, CDR2 YFSETQ. The CDR3 has 14 residues. CDR3 sequence reads: CASSQTSIQETQYF. The CDR3 bases are TGCGCCAGCAGCCAGACTAGCATCCAAGAGACCCAGTACTTC.

This chain links TRBV12-3 or TRBV12-4 with TRBJ2-7; no firm D call. Trimming cost V 5 bases and J 2 bases, with 7 bases left between them. The CDR3 is made up of 12 amino acids. The CDR3 loop reads CASSHGTYEQYF. The DNA for the CDR3 is TGTGCCAGCAGTCACGGCACCTACGAGCAGTACTTC.

This clonotype was detected a few times. The gene calls are TRBV30 and TRBJ1-1; 8 bases are a match to TRBD1. CDR3 length: 12 amino acids. The V segment lost 3 bases and the J segment 5 bases; nucleotides outside the gene matches: 2. CDR1 and CDR2 (germline): GTSNPN, SVGIG (reference sequence). The CDR3 DNA reads as TGTGCCTGGAGAGACAGGGGTACTGAAGCTTTCTTT. This encodes CAWRDRGTEAFF.

This clonotype showed up just a few times. The chain couples TRBV20-1 to TRBJ2-7, with 7 nucleotides matching TRBD1. CDR1 DFQATT and CDR2 SNEGSKA come from the germline V gene (reference sequence). The trim removed 6 bases at V and 3 bases at J, leaving 5 bases unmatched. The length of the CDR3 is 12 residues. CDR3 amino acids: CSALTGHYEQYF. CDR3 DNA: TGCAGTGCCCTGACAGGGCACTACGAGCAGTACTTC.

The chain employs TRBV2 and TRBJ2-1; 8 positions match TRBD2. Germline V gene sequence: CDR1 SNHLY, CDR2 FYNNEI. With 9 bases clipped from V and 1 base from J, the junction kept 8 bases outside the gene matches. The CDR3 contains 15 residues. CDR3 loop: CARGRGTSSYNEQFF. CDR3 in DNA: TGTGCCAGAGGACGGGGGACTAGTTCCTACAATGAGCAGTTCTTC.

This clonotype has a handful of counts. The gene calls are TRBV15 and TRBJ2-5, with D perhaps matching TRBD1 (7 bases). With 1 base removed from V and 5 bases from J, the gap between germline ends came to 11 bases. Germline V gene sequence: CDR1 LNHNV, CDR2 YYDKDF (reference sequence). The CDR3 is 14 amino acids. The CDR3 here is CATSRGSGGETQYF. The CDR3 coding sequence is TGTGCCACCAGCAGAGGTTCAGGGGGGGAGACCCAGTACTTC.

The chain carries TRBV10-3 and TRBJ2-1; 14 bases line up with TRBD2. Germline trimming cut 9 bases from V and 6 bases from J; bases unmatched to any gene: 7. Germline assignment: CDR1 ENHRY and CDR2 SYGVKD. This CDR3 is 15 amino acids long. The CDR3 DNA sequence: TGTGCCATTCTTAATGGGACTAGCGGGAGCAATGAGCAGTTCTTC. As protein: CAILNGTSGSNEQFF.